This T cell receptor (beta chain) was recorded in a study of blood T cell repertoires in COVID-19. Using immunoSEQ multiplex PCR, the repertoire was profiled, and TCRdb retains in-frame clones only, with some absent. The repertoire holds about 170,000 clones, with around 82% as singletons. This CDR3 is 14 amino acids long. Germline V gene lookup returns CDR1 SEHNR and CDR2 FQNEAQ (reference sequence). The V and J ends lost 5 bases and 4 bases respectively, with 12 bases between them. The sequence derives from a man aged 70 or older with active or convalescent COVID-19. The specimen was peripheral blood. V is TRBV7-9 and J is TRBJ2-1; unclear D gene. CDR3 in amino acids: CASSPEAWYNEQFF. CDR3 bases: TGTGCCAGCAGCCCGGAAGCGTGGTACAATGAGCAGTTCTTC. The whole variable domain, filled in from reference TRBV7-9 and TRBJ2-1, reads DTGVSQNPRHKITKRGQNVTFRCDPISEHNRLYWYRQTLGQGPEFLTYFQNEAQLEKSRLLSDRFSAERPKGSFSTLEIQRTEQGDSAMYLCASSPEAWYNEQFFGPGTRLTVL.